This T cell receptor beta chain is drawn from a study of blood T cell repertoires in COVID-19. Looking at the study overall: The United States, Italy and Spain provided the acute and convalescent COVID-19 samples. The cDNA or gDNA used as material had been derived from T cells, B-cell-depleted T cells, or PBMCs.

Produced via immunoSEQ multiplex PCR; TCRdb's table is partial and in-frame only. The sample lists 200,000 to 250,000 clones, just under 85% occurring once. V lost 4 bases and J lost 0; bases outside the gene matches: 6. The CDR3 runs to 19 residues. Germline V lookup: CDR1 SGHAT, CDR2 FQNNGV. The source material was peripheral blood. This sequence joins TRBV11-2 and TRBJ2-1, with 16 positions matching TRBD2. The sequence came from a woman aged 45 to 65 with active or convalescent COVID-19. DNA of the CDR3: TGTGCCAGCAGCTCGGGACTAGCGGGAGGGCCGAGCTCCTACAATGAGCAGTTCTTC. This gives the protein CASSSGLAGGPSSYNEQFF.